The 21 T cell receptor beta chains below were found in one sample sequenced in a study of shared clonotypes between healthy human individuals. Cells designated naive CD8 were CD45RO-negative and were positively selected for CCR7, with terminally differentiated effector memory CD45RA+ cells excluded. Clones were read by immunoSEQ multiplex PCR, and TCRdb kept only the in-frame ones, dropping some. This sample carries approximately 810,000 clones, more than 85% of them seen once, and the ten largest clones take less than 25%. The material sequenced was naive CD8+ T cells sorted from blood. The receptor set was obtained from a man aged 30-40 years in good health.

The chain recombines TRBV6-4 with TRBJ2-1, with 7 bases identical to TRBD2. Germline V CDR1 and CDR2: MRHNA, SNTAGT. The V and J ends lost 4 bases and 2 bases, in that order; junction bases with no gene match: 5. The CDR3 sequence is 15 residues long. Here the CDR3 DNA reads TGTGCCAGCAGTGGGAGGGCGGGGGCCTACAATGAGCAGTTCTTC. Residues: CASSGRAGAYNEQFF.

The V and J genes are TRBV4-3 and TRBJ1-2; D unresolved. This CDR3 comprises 19 residues. Germline assignment: CDR1 LGHNA and CDR2 YSLEER. Trimming stripped 0 bases from V and 4 bases from J, with 24 bases between. The CDR3 region is CASSQDRRDLSFEGYGYTF. In DNA form, the CDR3 reads TGCGCCAGCAGCCAAGATCGGAGAGACTTGTCTTTCGAGGGCTATGGCTACACCTTC.

This rearrangement joins TRBV29-1 to TRBJ2-1; TRBD2 matches at 11 bases. The V gene end was trimmed by 1 base and the J gene end by 9 bases; junction bases not matched to a gene: 5. The germline gives CDR1 SQVTM, CDR2 ANQGSEA. This CDR3 comprises 14 residues. The CDR3 nucleotides are TGCAGCGTTGAAGCACTAGCGGGAGTCGGTGAGCAGTTCTTC. This sequence encodes CSVEALAGVGEQFF.

This clone appeared once. This chain uses TRBV7-9 with TRBJ2-1; 10 nucleotides line up with TRBD2. Germline V gene data show CDR1 as SEHNR and CDR2 as FQNEAQ (reference sequence). Trimming took 2 bases from V and 5 from J; bases not matched to a gene: 3. CDR3 size: 15 residues. CDR3 residues: CASSLTSGNDNEQFF. The DNA of the CDR3 is TGTGCCAGCAGCTTAACTAGCGGGAACGACAATGAGCAGTTCTTC.

V and J are TRBV9 and TRBJ2-2; D unclear. The CDR3 covers 13 residues. Per the germline V gene, CDR1 is SGDLS and CDR2 is YYNGEE. The germline V and J ends were trimmed by 4 bases and 4 bases, with 8 bases remaining between them. The CDR3 bases are TGTGCCAGCAGCCCTAGTCCCACCGGGGAGCTGTTTTTT. Protein product: CASSPSPTGELFF. The full variable domain, with the rest looked up from reference TRBV9 and TRBJ2-2, is DSGVTQTPKHLITATGQRVTLRCSPRSGDLSVYWYQQSLDQGLQFLIQYYNGEERAKGNILERFSAQQFPDLHSELNLSSLELGDSALYFCASSPSPTGELFFGEGSRLTVL.

The chain combines TRBV28 with TRBJ1-1, with TRBD1 identical over 10 bases. The CDR3 covers 17 residues. J lost 2 bases, V lost 5 bases, and 11 bases had no gene match. In germline, CDR1 is MDHEN, CDR2 SYDVKM. DNA of the CDR3: TGTGCCAGCAGTACCTACGACAGGGGGCGCATCAACACTGAAGCTTTCTTT. Translating it yields CASSTYDRGRINTEAFF.

For this clone: The same CDR3 can be traced to other DNA sequences in this sample. The gene calls are TRBV19 and TRBJ2-7; 11 positions match TRBD1. Germline assignment: CDR1 LNHDA and CDR2 SQIVND (reference sequence). Trimming cost V 6 bases and J 2 bases; bases outside gene matches: 3. The CDR3 runs 14 residues. CDR3 amino acids: CASSPGQGAYEQYF. Written as DNA, the CDR3 is TGTGCCAGTAGCCCGGGACAGGGGGCCTACGAGCAGTACTTC.

This clone was detected once. This sequence joins TRBV27 and TRBJ2-2; D not resolved. In germline, CDR1 is MNHEY, CDR2 SMNVEV (reference sequence). The CDR3 is made up of 14 amino acids. V was clipped by 7 bases and J by 5 bases, with 14 bases between them. The CDR3 is CASIRSPSTGELFF. The DNA for the CDR3 is TGTGCCAGCATCAGATCCCCTAGTACCGGGGAGCTGTTTTTT.

This sequence joins TRBV19 and TRBJ1-5, with D uncertain. The germline CDR1 and CDR2 sequences are LNHDA and SQIVND (reference sequence). With 3 bases removed from V and 2 bases from J, the gap between germline ends came to 14 bases. This CDR3 has 16 residues. CDR3 residues: CASSMVGIAGNQPQHF. The CDR3 DNA follows: TGTGCCAGTAGTATGGTGGGGATTGCGGGCAATCAGCCCCAGCATTTT.

This chain uses TRBV19 with TRBJ1-5, with TRBD1 as a possible D gene (6 bases). Trimming removed 7 bases from V and 4 bases from J, with 14 bases in between. The CDR3 extends over 14 amino acids. Germline V gives CDR1 LNHDA, CDR2 SQIVND (reference sequence). The CDR3 DNA reads TGTGCCAGTACGACAGGCCAGAGGAATCAGCCCCAGCATTTT. It encodes CASTTGQRNQPQHF. Full variable domain (remainder filled in from reference TRBV19 and TRBJ1-5): DGGITQSPKYLFRKEGQNVTLSCEQNLNHDAMYWYRQDPGQGLRLIYYSQIVNDFQKGDIAEGYSVSREKKESFPLTVTSAQKNPTAFYLCASTTGQRNQPQHFGDGTRLSIL.

The chain links TRBV12-5 to TRBJ2-1; no clear D gene. Germline loops: CDR1 LGHNT, CDR2 FRNRAP. The CDR3 covers 12 residues. Trimming shortened V by 1 base and J by 11 bases, and 9 bases separated the two germline ends. The CDR3 sequence is CASGLGFVQQFF. The CDR3 region has the DNA TGTGCTAGTGGTTTGGGATTTGTGCAGCAGTTCTTC.

This chain connects TRBV29-1 to TRBJ2-5, with D perhaps TRBD1 (6 bases). The length of the CDR3 is 14 residues. The germline V gene has CDR1 SQVTM and CDR2 ANQGSEA. V was cut by 7 bases and J by 2 bases, with 17 bases left in between. The CDR3 region is CSADTGTSQETQYF. The CDR3 DNA reads as TGCAGCGCAGACACCGGGACATCGCAAGAGACCCAGTACTTC.

The V and J genes are TRBV5-4 and TRBJ2-1, with 7 bases fitting TRBD2. The CDR3 is 14 amino acids. Germline-derived CDR1 and CDR2 are SGHNT and YYREEE (reference sequence). V was clipped by 2 bases and J by 9 bases; unmatched bases: 8. CDR3 nucleotide sequence: TGTGCCAGCAGCTTCGGCGGGGGAAACATTGAGCAGTTCTTC. This gives the protein CASSFGGGNIEQFF. Full variable domain (outside the CDR3, taken from reference TRBV5-4 and TRBJ2-1): ETGVTQSPTHLIKTRGQQVTLRCSSQSGHNTVSWYQQALGQGPQFIFQYYREEENGRGNFPPRFSGLQFPNYSSELNVNALELDDSALYLCASSFGGGNIEQFFGPGTRLTVL.

The V call is TRBV27, the J call TRBJ2-1; no clear D. V lost 6 bases, J lost 7 bases, and 19 bases lay in between. Germline values: CDR1 MNHEY, CDR2 SMNVEV (reference sequence). The CDR3 runs to 15 residues. The DNA for the CDR3 is TGTGCCAGCAGATTAGATATTGCTACCAAGAATGAGCAGTTCTTC. It encodes CASRLDIATKNEQFF.

The chain combines TRBV5-1 with TRBJ2-1; 8 nucleotides agree with TRBD2. The germline V gene has CDR1 SGHRS and CDR2 YFSETQ. V was pared by 1 base and J by 4 bases, with 10 bases of the junction left unmatched. CDR3 size: 17 residues. The CDR3 DNA is TGCGCCAGCAGCTTGCCCCCCAGCGGGAGTTCTTACAATGAGCAGTTCTTC. Amino acids: CASSLPPSGSSYNEQFF. The whole variable domain, filled in from reference TRBV5-1 and TRBJ2-1, reads KAGVTQTPRYLIKTRGQQVTLSCSPISGHRSVSWYQQTPGQGLQFLFEYFSETQRNKGNFPGRFSGRQFSNSRSEMNVSTLELGDSALYLCASSLPPSGSSYNEQFFGPGTRLTVL.

The chain uses TRBV7-2 and TRBJ2-1; 9 positions agree with TRBD2. Germline assignment: CDR1 SGHTA and CDR2 FQGNSA. CDR3 length: 16 residues. The junction had 8 bases not matched to a gene; V was cut back by 1 base and J by 7 bases. The CDR3 is CASSLVGGRAWNEQFF. The CDR3 DNA reads TGTGCCAGCAGCTTAGTGGGCGGGAGGGCGTGGAATGAGCAGTTCTTC.

The V call is TRBV5-1, the J call TRBJ2-1; possibly TRBD1 for D (6 bases). CDR3 size: 16 residues. CDR1 and CDR2 (germline): SGHRS, YFSETQ. The V end lost 4 bases, the J end lost 9 bases, and 23 bases lay between the germline ends. CDR3 region: CASSPRDGWDKAEQFF. Here the CDR3 DNA reads TGCGCCAGCAGCCCTAGGGACGGATGGGACAAGGCTGAGCAGTTCTTC.

This clone occurred once. The chain is built from TRBV27 and TRBJ2-3; D not certain. The length of the CDR3 is 17 residues. V lost 3 bases and J lost 2, with 18 bases in between. Germline loops: CDR1 MNHEY, CDR2 SMNVEV (reference sequence). The CDR3: CASSFTLTGFLTDTQYF. The CDR3, as DNA: TGTGCCAGCAGTTTCACCCTAACCGGGTTCCTCACAGATACGCAGTATTTT.

The chain couples TRBV27 to TRBJ1-1; D is ambiguous. The CDR3 runs 14 residues. Trimming pared 7 bases from V and 2 bases from J, leaving 14 bases between. Per germline, CDR1 MNHEY and CDR2 SMNVEV (reference sequence). The DNA of the CDR3 is TGTGCCAGCACGAGACGTTCGGGTAACACTGAAGCTTTCTTT. This codes for CASTRRSGNTEAFF.

V is TRBV5-1 and J is TRBJ2-3; D unresolved. V lost 3 bases, J lost 2 bases, and 13 bases lay in between. This CDR3 contains 15 residues. Germline CDR1 and CDR2: SGHRS and YFSETQ. The CDR3 loop reads CASSSGLGSTDTQYF. Written as DNA, the CDR3 is TGCGCCAGCAGCTCGGGTTTGGGGTCCACAGATACGCAGTATTTT. The full variable domain, its missing parts supplied by reference TRBV5-1 and TRBJ2-3, is KAGVTQTPRYLIKTRGQQVTLSCSPISGHRSVSWYQQTPGQGLQFLFEYFSETQRNKGNFPGRFSGRQFSNSRSEMNVSTLELGDSALYLCASSSGLGSTDTQYFGPGTRLTVL.

Note on this clone: Additional DNA sequences in this sample encode the identical CDR3. The J gene is TRBJ2-7, the V gene TRBV7-9; no firm D call. Trimming cost V 3 bases and J 3 bases, with 6 bases left between them. Germline V gene sequence: CDR1 SEHNR, CDR2 FQNEAQ (reference sequence). This CDR3 is built from 12 residues. CDR3 DNA: TGTGCCAGCAGCTTGGGCTTCTACGAGCAGTACTTC. This gives the protein CASSLGFYEQYF. Full variable domain (remainder filled in from reference TRBV7-9 and TRBJ2-7): DTGVSQNPRHKITKRGQNVTFRCDPISEHNRLYWYRQTLGQGPEFLTYFQNEAQLEKSRLLSDRFSAERPKGSFSTLEIQRTEQGDSAMYLCASSLGFYEQYFGPGTRLTVT.